These 9 T cell receptor beta chains originate from one sample sequenced in a study of T cell repertoires in cytomegalovirus infection. Via MiXCR, TCRdb re-called the reads, giving one row per CDR3 protein. In the table there are a few hundred thousand distinct CDR3 sequences, roughly 34% of which are singletons. No antigen has been identified for these receptors. Sample: cultured PBMCs, taken from culture after CMV antigen stimulation. These receptors originate from a human donor in good health (CMV status not recorded). Some clones in this sample may be carry-over from other donors' samples.

The V gene is TRBV9, the J gene TRBJ2-1; 8 bases agree with TRBD2. Germline CDR1 is SGDLS and CDR2 is YYNGEE. CDR3 length equals 15 residues. The V and J ends lost 0 bases and 6 bases, in that order; junction bases with no gene match: 5. The CDR3 DNA is TGTGCCAGCAGCGTAGGCCAGCGGGAGAGCAATGAGCAGTTCTTC. It codes for CASSVGQRESNEQFF.

The CDR3 nucleotides are TGTGCCAGCAGTCCCCTTAGAGGCGTAAGCACAGATACGCAGTATTTT. Translation gives CASSPLRGVSTDTQYF. The rearrangement uses TRBV12-3 or TRBV12-4 and TRBJ2-3; D gene ambiguous. The CDR3 loop spans 16 amino acids. Trimming pared 5 bases from V and 0 bases from J, leaving 15 bases between.

This chain links TRBV5-1 with TRBJ2-1, with 12 bases identical to TRBD2. This CDR3 comprises 17 residues. Looked up from germline, CDR1 is SGHRS and CDR2 is YFSETQ. V dropped 4 bases and J dropped 8; count of bases not matched to a gene: 13. CDR3 in amino acids: CASSPGLAGRWVDEQFF. In DNA, the CDR3 is TGCGCCAGCAGCCCGGGACTAGCGGGCCGGTGGGTCGATGAGCAGTTCTTC. The full variable domain, its missing parts supplied by reference TRBV5-1 and TRBJ2-1, is KAGVTQTPRYLIKTRGQQVTLSCSPISGHRSVSWYQQTPGQGLQFLFEYFSETQRNKGNFPGRFSGRQFSNSRSEMNVSTLELGDSALYLCASSPGLAGRWVDEQFFGPGTRLTVL.

The genes are TRBV10-3 and TRBJ1-1; TRBD1 matches at 9 bases. Germline loops: CDR1 ENHRY, CDR2 SYGVKD. After removal of 2 bases from V and 5 bases from J, the junction contained 3 bases not matched to a gene. The CDR3 is made up of 14 amino acids. The CDR3 reads CAISETGGFTEAFF. The CDR3 DNA sequence: TGTGCCATCAGTGAGACAGGGGGCTTTACTGAAGCTTTCTTT.

This clonotype came up once. The chain joins TRBV20-1 to TRBJ2-7, with TRBD2 matching 11 bases. This CDR3 has 16 residues. J lost 5 bases, V lost 0 bases, and 9 bases had no gene match. CDR1 DFQATT and CDR2 SNEGSKA come from the germline V gene (reference sequence). CDR3 nucleotides: TGCAGTGCTAGAGATTATAGCGGGAGGGCGAGAAACGAGCAGTACTTC. Translated: CSARDYSGRARNEQYF.

This clonotype was detected only a few times. The chain recombines TRBV7-2 with TRBJ1-6; 7 bases map to TRBD1. V was clipped by 5 bases and J by 6 bases; unmatched bases: 7. Germline V gene lookup returns CDR1 SGHTA and CDR2 FQGNSA. This CDR3 has 15 residues. CDR3 sequence (DNA): TGTGCCAGCAGCGCGAGACAGGGAACTAATTCACCCCTCCACTTT. It encodes CASSARQGTNSPLHF. Drawing the rest from reference TRBV7-2 and TRBJ1-6, the complete variable domain is GAGVSQSPSNKVTEKGKDVELRCDPISGHTALYWYRQSLGQGLEFLIYFQGNSAPDKSGLPSDRFSAERTGGSVSTLTIQRTQQEDSAVYLCASSARQGTNSPLHFGNGTRLTVT.

This clonotype turned up a few times. J is TRBJ2-1 and V is TRBV27, with 9 bases lining up with TRBD2. Germline CDR1 MNHEY, CDR2 SMNVEV (reference sequence). This CDR3 spans 16 amino acids. The V segment lost 6 bases and the J segment 4 bases; nucleotides outside the gene matches: 10. CDR3: CASSQKAGGGYNEQFF. The CDR3, as DNA: TGTGCCAGCAGCCAGAAGGCGGGAGGGGGTTACAATGAGCAGTTCTTC.

The sample holds many counts of this clonotype. The chain recombines TRBV7-8 with TRBJ2-7; 7 bases agree with TRBD1. The CDR3 is 17 residues long. Germline trimming cut 1 base from V and 2 bases from J; bases unmatched to any gene: 11. The germline V gene encodes CDR1 SGHVS and CDR2 FQNEAQ. Written as DNA, the CDR3 is TGTGCCAGCAGCTTAGTATTCAGGGACAGTGTAGCCTACGAGCAGTACTTC. This sequence encodes CASSLVFRDSVAYEQYF.

CDR3 bases: TGTGCCAGCAGCCAGGGGTACTGGCGCGGGAGAGTTTTAGACATTCAGTACTTC. Translating it yields CASSQGYWRGRVLDIQYF. The chain uses TRBV7-2 and TRBJ2-4; tentatively, D is TRBD2 (7 bases). The CDR3 runs to 18 residues. Germline assignment: CDR1 SGHTA and CDR2 FQGNSA. The germline V and J ends were trimmed by 5 bases and 8 bases, with 28 bases remaining between them. Full variable domain (missing parts from reference TRBV7-2 and TRBJ2-4): GAGVSQSPSNKVTEKGKDVELRCDPISGHTALYWYRQSLGQGLEFLIYFQGNSAPDKSGLPSDRFSAERTGGSVSTLTIQRTQQEDSAVYLCASSQGYWRGRVLDIQYFGAGTRLSVL.